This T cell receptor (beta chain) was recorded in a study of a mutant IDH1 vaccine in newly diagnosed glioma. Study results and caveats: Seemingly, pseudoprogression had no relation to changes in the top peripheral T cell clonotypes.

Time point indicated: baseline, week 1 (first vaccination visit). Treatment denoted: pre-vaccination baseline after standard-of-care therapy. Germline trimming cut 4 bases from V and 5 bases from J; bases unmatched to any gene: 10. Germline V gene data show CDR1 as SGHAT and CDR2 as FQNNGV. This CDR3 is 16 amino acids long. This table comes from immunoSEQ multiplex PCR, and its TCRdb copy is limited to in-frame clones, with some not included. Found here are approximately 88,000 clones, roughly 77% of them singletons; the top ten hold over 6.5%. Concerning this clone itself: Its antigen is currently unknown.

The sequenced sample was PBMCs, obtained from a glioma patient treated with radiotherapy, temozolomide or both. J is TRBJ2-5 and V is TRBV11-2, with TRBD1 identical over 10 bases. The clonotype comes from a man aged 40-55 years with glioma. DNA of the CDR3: TGTGCCAGCAGCTATGCGACAGGGGGCTCATTGGAGACCCAGTACTTC. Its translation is CASSYATGGSLETQYF.